This TCR beta chain comes out of a study of blood T cell repertoires in COVID-19. Looking at the study overall: Whether acute or convalescent, the COVID-19 samples came from the United States, Italy and Spain. T cells, B-cell-depleted T cells, or PBMCs provided the cDNA or gDNA that served as material.

Original processing methods: Reference gene primers were amplified, and this amplification served to estimate nucleated cell counts. Produced via immunoSEQ multiplex PCR; TCRdb's table is partial and in-frame only. The V and J calls and clone size are taken from that table; D and trimming were inferred from the DNA. The table lists about 210,000 clones, around 87% of them singletons. Clinical histories supplied by participants themselves formed the basis of cohort assignment. This TCR was sampled from a man in his thirties or forties in a cohort exposed to, infected with or recovered from COVID-19 (not recorded which). Sample: PBMCs or T cells enriched from blood (not recorded which).

DNA for the CDR3: TGTGCCAGCAGGTTGGAGTCGGGAGGGAATCAGCCCCAGCATTTT. As protein: CASRLESGGNQPQHF. This chain links TRBV6-5 with TRBJ1-5; no reliable D call. This CDR3 has 15 residues. Germline V gene data show CDR1 as MNHEY and CDR2 as SVGAGI. Trimming left V 6 bases short and J 4 bases short, with 16 bases between.